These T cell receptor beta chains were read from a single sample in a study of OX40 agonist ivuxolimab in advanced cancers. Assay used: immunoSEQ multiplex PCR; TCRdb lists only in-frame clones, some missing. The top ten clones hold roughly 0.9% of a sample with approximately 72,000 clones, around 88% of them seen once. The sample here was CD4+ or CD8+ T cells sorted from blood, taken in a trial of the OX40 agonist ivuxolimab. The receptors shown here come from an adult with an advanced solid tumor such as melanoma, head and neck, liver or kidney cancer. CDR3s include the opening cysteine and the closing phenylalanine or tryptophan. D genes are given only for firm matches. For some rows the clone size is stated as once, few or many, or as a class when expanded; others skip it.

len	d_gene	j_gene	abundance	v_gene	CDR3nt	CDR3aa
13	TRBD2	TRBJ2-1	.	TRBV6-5	TGTGCCACCCAGCGGGATACATACAATGAGCAGTTCTTC	CATQRDTYNEQFF
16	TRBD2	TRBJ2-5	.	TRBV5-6	TGTGCCAGCAGCTATTTTCGGGCTAGCGGGAGAGAGACCCAGTACTTC	CASSYFRASGRETQYF
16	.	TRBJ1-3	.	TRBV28	TGTGCCAGCAGTCACTTGGACAGCCTCCCGGGAAACACCATATATTTT	CASSHLDSLPGNTIYF
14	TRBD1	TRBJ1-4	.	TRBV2	TGTGCCAGCAGTGGCGAGGGGGCAGGAGAAAAACTGTTTTTT	CASSGEGAGEKLFF
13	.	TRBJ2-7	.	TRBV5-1	TGCGCCAGCAGCTCAGAACAGGGTTACGAGCAGTACTTC	CASSSEQGYEQYF
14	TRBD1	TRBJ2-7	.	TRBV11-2	TGTGCCAGCAGCTCGGGACAGGGCTCCTACGAGCAGTACTTC	CASSSGQGSYEQYF
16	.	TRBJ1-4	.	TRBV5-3	TGTGCCAGAAGCTTGGTATCAGGTTCAACGAATGAAAAACTGTTTTTT	CARSLVSGSTNEKLFF
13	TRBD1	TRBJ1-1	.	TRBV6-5	TGTGCCAGCAGTTACTCACAGGGGGCTGAAGCTTTCTTT	CASSYSQGAEAFF
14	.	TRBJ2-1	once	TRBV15	TGTGCCACCAGCCCGAGACTAGGGGACAATGAGCAGTTCTTC	CATSPRLGDNEQFF
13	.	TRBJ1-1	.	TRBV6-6	TGTGCCAGCAGTTACTGGCTGAACACTGAAGCTTTCTTT	CASSYWLNTEAFF
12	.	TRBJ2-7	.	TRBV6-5	TGTGCCAGCAGTCAAGACCCACTGCGGCAGTACTTC	CASSQDPLRQYF
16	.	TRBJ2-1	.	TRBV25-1	TGTGCCAGCAGTGATTCGACTGGCCGCTCCTACAATGAGCAGTTCTTC	CASSDSTGRSYNEQFF
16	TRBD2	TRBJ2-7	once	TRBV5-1	TGCGCCAGCAGCACGGGACTAGCGGGGGGACTCTACGAGCAGTACTTC	CASSTGLAGGLYEQYF
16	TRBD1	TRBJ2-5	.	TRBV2	TGTGCCAGCAGTAAAAGACAGGGGGCGCGTTTAGAGACCCAGTACTTC	CASSKRQGARLETQYF
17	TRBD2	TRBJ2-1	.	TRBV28	TGTGCCAGCAGTTTTAAGTGGGGACTAGCGGGGCGGCTTGAGCAGTTCTTC	CASSFKWGLAGRLEQFF
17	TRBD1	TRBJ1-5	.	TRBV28	TGTGCCAGCAGTGGGACCGGGACAGGGGCCAACAATCAGCCCCAGCATTTT	CASSGTGTGANNQPQHF